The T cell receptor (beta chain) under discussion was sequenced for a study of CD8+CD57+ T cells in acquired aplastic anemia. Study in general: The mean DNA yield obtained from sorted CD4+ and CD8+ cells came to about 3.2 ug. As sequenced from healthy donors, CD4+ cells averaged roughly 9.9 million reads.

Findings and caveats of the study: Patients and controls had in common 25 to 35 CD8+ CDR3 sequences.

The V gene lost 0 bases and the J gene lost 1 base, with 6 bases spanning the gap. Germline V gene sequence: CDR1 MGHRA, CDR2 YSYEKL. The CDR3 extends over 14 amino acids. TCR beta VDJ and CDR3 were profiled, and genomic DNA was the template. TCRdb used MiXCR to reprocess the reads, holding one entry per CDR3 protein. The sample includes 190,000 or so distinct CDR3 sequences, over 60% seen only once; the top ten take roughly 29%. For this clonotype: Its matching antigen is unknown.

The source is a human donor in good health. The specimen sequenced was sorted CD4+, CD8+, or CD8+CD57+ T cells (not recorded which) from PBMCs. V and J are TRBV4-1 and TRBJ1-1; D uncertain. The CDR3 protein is CASSQDLSNTEAFF. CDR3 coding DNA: TGCGCCAGCAGCCAAGACTTATCGAACACTGAAGCTTTCTTT.